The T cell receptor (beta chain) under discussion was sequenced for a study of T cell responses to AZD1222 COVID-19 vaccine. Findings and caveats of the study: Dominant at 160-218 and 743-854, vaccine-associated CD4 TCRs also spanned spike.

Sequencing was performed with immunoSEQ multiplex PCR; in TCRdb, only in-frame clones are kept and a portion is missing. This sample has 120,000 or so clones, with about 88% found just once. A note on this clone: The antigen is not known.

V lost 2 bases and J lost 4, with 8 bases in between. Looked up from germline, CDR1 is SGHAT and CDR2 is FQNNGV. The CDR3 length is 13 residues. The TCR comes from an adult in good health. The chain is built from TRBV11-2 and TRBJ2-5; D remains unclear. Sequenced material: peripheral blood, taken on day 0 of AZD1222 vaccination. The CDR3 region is CASSLQGVETQYF. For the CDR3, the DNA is TGTGCCAGCAGCTTACAAGGAGTAGAGACCCAGTACTTC.